The 9 T cell receptor beta chains reported below all come from one sample, sequenced in a study of cytomegalovirus exposure and HLA in healthy donors. The PCR had 60 Vbeta and 13 Jbeta primers. Sequencing used immunoSEQ multiplex PCR; TCRdb keeps in-frame clones, though not all of them. Seen here are 180,000 or so clones, 60% to 85% observed once, and the top ten hold approximately 2.9%. Sequenced sample: PBMCs. These receptors came from a male donor in good health and CMV-seronegative.

V usage is TRBV6-5 and J usage is TRBJ1-2; tentative D call: TRBD1 (5 bases). Germline CDR1 reads MNHEY; CDR2 reads SVGAGI. V was trimmed by 6 bases and J by 4 bases, leaving 18 bases between them. The CDR3 contains 15 residues. The CDR3 nucleotides read TGTGCCAGCAGAAGTTCCGGGACTTGGTCCTATGGCTACACCTTC. Translation gives CASRSSGTWSYGYTF.

In this sample, this clone turned up a few times. This chain connects TRBV27 to TRBJ1-5; D ambiguous. The CDR3 runs to 15 residues. Per germline, CDR1 MNHEY and CDR2 SMNVEV (reference sequence). Trimming removed 3 bases from V and 0 bases from J, with 9 bases in between. The CDR3 protein is CASSFTVNSNQPQHF. The CDR3 DNA is TGTGCCAGCAGTTTTACAGTGAATAGCAATCAGCCCCAGCATTTT.

V gene TRBV6-5 combines with J gene TRBJ1-6; 8 nucleotides match TRBD1. Germline lookup yields CDR1 MNHEY and CDR2 SVGAGI. CDR3 length: 16 amino acids. J was trimmed by 9 bases and V by 0 bases; bases with no gene match: 7. The CDR3, as DNA: TGTGCCAGCAGTTACTCGAGGATTACAGGGGGTTCACCCCTCCACTTT. Residues: CASSYSRITGGSPLHF.

V gene TRBV27 combines with J gene TRBJ2-7; 9 bases are shared with TRBD2. The trim removed 1 base at V and 7 bases at J, leaving 8 bases unmatched. CDR3 length equals 15 residues. Per the germline V gene, CDR1 is MNHEY and CDR2 is SMNVEV (reference sequence). The CDR3 nucleotides are TGTGCCAGCAGTTTATGGGCGGGAGGGCCGGATGAGCAGTACTTC. Translated, it gives CASSLWAGGPDEQYF.

The V and J genes are TRBV6-6 and TRBJ1-1; D gene unclear. This CDR3 is 14 amino acids long. Germline CDR1 reads MNHNY; CDR2 reads SVGAGI (reference sequence). Trimming removed 3 bases from V and 4 bases from J, with 12 bases in between. The CDR3 loop reads CASSYPGLTTEAFF. Here the CDR3 DNA reads TGTGCCAGCAGTTATCCCGGACTAACCACTGAAGCTTTCTTT.

In its sample, this clone was seen once. At one end the junction does not follow the germline gene, possibly because of a read error. The rearrangement joins TRBV4-2 to TRBJ2-7; TRBD1 matches 7 bases. The germline V gene has CDR1 LGHNA and CDR2 YNFKEQ. The CDR3 has 14 amino acids. The CDR3 loop is CVSSQDRDVYEQYF. Written as DNA, the CDR3 is TGTGTCAGCAGCCAAGACAGGGATGTCTACGAGCAGTACTTC.

The rearrangement links TRBV29-1 to TRBJ1-3; D is perhaps TRBD1 (5 bases). Germline V gene data show CDR1 as SQVTM and CDR2 as ANQGSEA. The CDR3 length is 14 residues. The V end was cut by 6 bases, the J end by 1 base, with 13 bases between. The CDR3 loop is CSVPGLGSGNTIYF. The CDR3 nucleotides read TGCAGCGTCCCGGGACTGGGGTCTGGAAACACCATATATTTT. The entire variable domain, with the rest obtained from reference TRBV29-1 and TRBJ1-3, is as follows: SAVISQKPSRDICQRGTSLTIQCQVDSQVTMMFWYRQQPGQSLTLIATANQGSEATYESGFVIDKFPISRPNLTFSTLTVSNMSPEDSSIYLCSVPGLGSGNTIYFGEGSWLTVV.

The gene calls are TRBV9 and TRBJ2-2; TRBD1 agrees at 8 bases. This CDR3 spans 16 amino acids. With V trimmed by 2 bases and J by 4 bases, 7 bases remained unmatched. Germline values: CDR1 SGDLS, CDR2 YYNGEE. The CDR3 DNA reads as TGTGCCAGCAGCGTTAGGGGGCAGGGGGCCACCGGGGAGCTGTTTTTT. Amino acid sequence: CASSVRGQGATGELFF.

This chain uses TRBV7-2 with TRBJ1-4; no clear D. Germline V gene lookup returns CDR1 SGHTA and CDR2 FQGNSA. The V end lost 2 bases, the J end lost 8 bases, and 18 bases lay between the germline ends. The CDR3 loop spans 16 amino acids. CDR3 loop: CASSLKGREVYEKLFF. DNA of the CDR3: TGTGCCAGCAGCTTAAAAGGGAGAGAGGTGTACGAAAAACTGTTTTTT.